These T cell receptor beta chains were read from a single sample in a study of blood T cell repertoires in COVID-19. The repertoire was sequenced with immunoSEQ multiplex PCR; TCRdb's copy has only in-frame clones and lacks some. The sample holds over 200,000 clones, around 85% seen once. Sequencing input: PBMCs or T cells enriched from blood (not recorded which). The receptor set was obtained from a woman in her forties or fifties who had recovered from COVID-19. CDR3s include the opening cysteine and the closing phenylalanine or tryptophan. A D gene is named only where the DNA matches it firmly. Size is omitted from some rows. Given values are once, few, many or a class for expanded clones.

d_gene | j_gene | v_gene | abundance | CDR3aa | CDR3nt
- | TRBJ2-1 | TRBV7-9 | once | CASRQGPGADYNEQFF | TGTGCCAGCAGACAGGGGCCGGGGGCGGACTACAATGAGCAGTTCTTC
- | TRBJ1-1 | TRBV13 | few | CASSLTPSTEAFF | TGTGCCAGCAGCTTAACACCCTCCACTGAAGCTTTCTTT
- | TRBJ2-7 | TRBV6-5 | - | CASRLAQGQQYF | TGTGCCAGCAGGCTAGCCCAGGGGCAGCAGTACTTC
- | TRBJ2-3 | TRBV5-1 | - | CASRPPGGGTQYF | TGCGCCAGCAGACCCCCGGGGGGCGGTACGCAGTATTTT
TRBD1 | TRBJ1-1 | TRBV3-1/TRBV3-2 | many | CASSQDEGANTEAFF | TGTGCCAGCAGCCAAGATGAGGGGGCGAACACTGAAGCTTTCTTT
TRBD2 | TRBJ2-1 | TRBV11-3 | - | CASSLEPSGPLTYNEQFF | TGTGCCAGCAGCTTAGAGCCTAGCGGGCCACTGACTTACAATGAGCAGTTCTTC
TRBD1 | TRBJ2-5 | TRBV5-1 | - | CASTGTVQETQYF | TGCGCCAGCACCGGGACAGTTCAAGAGACCCAGTACTTC
- | TRBJ1-5 | TRBV5-1 | - | CASSPGGVGNQPQHF | TGCGCCAGCAGCCCTGGCGGGGTCGGCAATCAGCCCCAGCATTTT
TRBD2 | TRBJ2-2 | TRBV28 | - | CATHLAGADTGELFF | TGTGCCACCCATTTAGCGGGAGCGGACACCGGGGAGCTGTTTTTT
- | TRBJ1-1 | TRBV2 | - | CASSVYTEAFF | TGTGCCAGCAGTGTCTACACTGAAGCTTTCTTT
- | TRBJ1-2 | TRBV28 | - | CASSLFASGVYGYTF | TGTGCCAGCAGTTTATTCGCCTCAGGTGTCTATGGCTACACCTTC
TRBD2 | TRBJ2-4 | TRBV28 | - | CASGPGGNIQYF | TGTGCCAGCGGCCCGGGGGGAAACATTCAGTACTTC
TRBD1 | TRBJ1-1 | TRBV28 | - | CASSRISGTGLNTEAFF | TGTGCCAGCAGTCGCATCTCCGGGACAGGGCTAAACACTGAAGCTTTCTTT
TRBD2 | TRBJ2-2 | TRBV10-3 | - | CAISQLAGGPGELFF | TGTGCCATCAGTCAACTAGCGGGAGGGCCCGGGGAGCTGTTTTTT
- | TRBJ1-1 | TRBV18 | many | CASSETREDFLGTEAFF | TGTGCCAGCTCCGAAACAAGAGAGGACTTCCTGGGGACTGAAGCTTTCTTT
- | TRBJ2-1 | TRBV19 | - | CASSVRGPSERSSYNEQFF | TGTGCCAGTAGTGTCAGGGGACCCTCGGAAAGGAGCTCCTACAATGAGCAGTTCTTC
TRBD2 | TRBJ2-7 | TRBV4-1 | - | CASSPIPSGSVHEQYF | TGCGCCAGCAGCCCCATCCCTAGCGGGAGTGTCCACGAGCAGTACTTC
- | TRBJ2-7 | TRBV5-1 | - | CASSLGQDSYEQYF | TGCGCCAGCAGCTTGGGGCAGGACTCCTACGAGCAGTACTTC
TRBD1 | TRBJ1-1 | TRBV9 | - | CASSARTGYGEAFF | TGTGCCAGCAGCGCCCGGACAGGCTACGGTGAAGCTTTCTTT
- | TRBJ1-3 | TRBV25-1 | - | CASTRSGENTIYF | TGTGCCAGTACTCGCTCTGGTGAAAACACCATATATTTT
TRBD1 | TRBJ1-4 | TRBV19 | - | CASSISGTGNEKLFF | TGTGCCAGTAGTATATCCGGGACAGGGAATGAAAAACTGTTTTTT
- | TRBJ1-3 | TRBV28 | - | CASSLPTGGGYTIYF | TGTGCCAGCAGTTTACCCACAGGTGGTGGGTACACCATATATTTT
- | TRBJ2-7 | TRBV2 | - | CASRRGQSYEQYF | TGTGCCAGCAGGCGGGGACAGTCCTACGAGCAGTACTTC